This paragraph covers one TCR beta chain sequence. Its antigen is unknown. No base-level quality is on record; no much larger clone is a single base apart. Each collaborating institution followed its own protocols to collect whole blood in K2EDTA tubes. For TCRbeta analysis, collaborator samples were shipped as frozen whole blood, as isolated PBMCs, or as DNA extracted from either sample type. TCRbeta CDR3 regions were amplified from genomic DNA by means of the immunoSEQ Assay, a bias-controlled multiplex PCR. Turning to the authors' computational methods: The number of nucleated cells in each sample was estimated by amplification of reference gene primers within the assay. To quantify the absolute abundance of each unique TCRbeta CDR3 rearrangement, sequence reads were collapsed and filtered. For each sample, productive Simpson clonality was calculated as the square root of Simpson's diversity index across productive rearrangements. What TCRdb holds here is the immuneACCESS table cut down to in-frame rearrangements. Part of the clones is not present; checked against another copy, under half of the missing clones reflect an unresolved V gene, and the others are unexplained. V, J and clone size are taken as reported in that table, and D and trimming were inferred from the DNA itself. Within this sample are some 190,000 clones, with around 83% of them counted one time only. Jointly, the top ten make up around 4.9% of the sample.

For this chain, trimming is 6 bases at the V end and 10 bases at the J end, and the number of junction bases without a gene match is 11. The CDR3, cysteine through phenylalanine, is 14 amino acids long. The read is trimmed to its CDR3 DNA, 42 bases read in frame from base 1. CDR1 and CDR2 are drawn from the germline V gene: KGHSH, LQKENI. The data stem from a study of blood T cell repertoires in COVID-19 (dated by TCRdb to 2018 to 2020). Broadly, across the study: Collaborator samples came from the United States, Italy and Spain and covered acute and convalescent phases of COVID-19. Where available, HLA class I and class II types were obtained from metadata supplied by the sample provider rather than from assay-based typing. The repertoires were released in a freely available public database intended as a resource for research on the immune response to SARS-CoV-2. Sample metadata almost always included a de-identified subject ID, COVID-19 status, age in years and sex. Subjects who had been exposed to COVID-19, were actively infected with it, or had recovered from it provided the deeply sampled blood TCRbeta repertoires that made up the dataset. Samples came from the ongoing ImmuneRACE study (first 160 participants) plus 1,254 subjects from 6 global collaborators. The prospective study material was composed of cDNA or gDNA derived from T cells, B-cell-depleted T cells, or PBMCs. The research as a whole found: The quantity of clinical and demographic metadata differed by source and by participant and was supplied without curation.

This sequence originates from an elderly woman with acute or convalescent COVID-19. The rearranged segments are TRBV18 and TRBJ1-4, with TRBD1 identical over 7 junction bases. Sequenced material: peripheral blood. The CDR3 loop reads CASSAQQGEGKLFF. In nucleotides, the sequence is TGTGCCAGCTCTGCCCAGCAGGGGGAAGGAAAACTGTTTTTT.